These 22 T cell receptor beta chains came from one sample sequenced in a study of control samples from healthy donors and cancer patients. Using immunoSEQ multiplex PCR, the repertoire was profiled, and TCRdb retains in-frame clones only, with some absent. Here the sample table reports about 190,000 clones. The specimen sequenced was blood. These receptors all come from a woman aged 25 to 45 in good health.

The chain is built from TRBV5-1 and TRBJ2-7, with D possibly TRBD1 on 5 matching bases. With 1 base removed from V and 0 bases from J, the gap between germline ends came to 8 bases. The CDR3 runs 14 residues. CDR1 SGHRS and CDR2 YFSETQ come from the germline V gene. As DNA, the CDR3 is TGCGCCAGCAGCTTGTCCAGGGACTCCTACGAGCAGTACTTC. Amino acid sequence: CASSLSRDSYEQYF.

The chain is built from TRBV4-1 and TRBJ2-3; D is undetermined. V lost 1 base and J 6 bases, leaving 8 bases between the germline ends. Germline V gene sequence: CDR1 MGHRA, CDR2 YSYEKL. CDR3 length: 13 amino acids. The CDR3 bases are TGCGCCAGCAGCCAAGTTCAGAGTGATACGCAGTATTTT. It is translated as CASSQVQSDTQYF.

CDR3 in amino acids: CASSPAVNQPQHF. CDR3 bases: TGTGCCAGTAGTCCAGCAGTTAATCAGCCCCAGCATTTT. The rearrangement uses TRBV19 and TRBJ1-5; D unresolved. The CDR3 has 13 amino acids. Germline CDR1 reads LNHDA; CDR2 reads SQIVND (reference sequence). The ends were cut back, 5 bases at V and 4 bases at J, with 9 bases in the middle.

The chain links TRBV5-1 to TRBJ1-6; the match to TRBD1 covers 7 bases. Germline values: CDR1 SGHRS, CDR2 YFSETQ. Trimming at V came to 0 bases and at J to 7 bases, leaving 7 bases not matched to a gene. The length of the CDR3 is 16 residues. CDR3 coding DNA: TGCGCCAGCAGCTTGGTAGCAGGGGGGGGAAATTCACCCCTCCACTTT. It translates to CASSLVAGGGNSPLHF.

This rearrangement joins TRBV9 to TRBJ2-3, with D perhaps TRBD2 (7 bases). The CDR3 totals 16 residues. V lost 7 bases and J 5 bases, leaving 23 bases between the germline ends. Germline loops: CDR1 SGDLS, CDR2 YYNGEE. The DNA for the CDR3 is TGTGCCAGCCAAGCCTATTGGGGGGGGGCCGGAGATACGCAGTATTTT. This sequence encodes CASQAYWGGAGDTQYF.

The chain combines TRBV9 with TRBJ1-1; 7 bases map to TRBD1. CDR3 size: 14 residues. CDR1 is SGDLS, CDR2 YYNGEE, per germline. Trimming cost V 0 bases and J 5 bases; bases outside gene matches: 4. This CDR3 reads CASSVEQGRTEAFF. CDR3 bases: TGTGCCAGCAGCGTAGAACAGGGGAGGACTGAAGCTTTCTTT.

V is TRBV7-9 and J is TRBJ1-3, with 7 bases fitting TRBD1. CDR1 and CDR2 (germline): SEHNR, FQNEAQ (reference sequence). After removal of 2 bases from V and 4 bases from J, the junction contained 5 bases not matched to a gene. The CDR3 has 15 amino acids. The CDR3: CASSLSGTEGNTIYF. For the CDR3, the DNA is TGTGCCAGCAGCTTATCGGGGACAGAGGGAAACACCATATATTTT.

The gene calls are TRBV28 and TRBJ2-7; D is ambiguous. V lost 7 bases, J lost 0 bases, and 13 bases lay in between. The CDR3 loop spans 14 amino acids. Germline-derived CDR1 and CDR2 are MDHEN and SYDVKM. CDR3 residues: CASTPPTVSYEQYF. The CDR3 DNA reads TGTGCCAGCACTCCCCCGACGGTCTCCTACGAGCAGTACTTC.

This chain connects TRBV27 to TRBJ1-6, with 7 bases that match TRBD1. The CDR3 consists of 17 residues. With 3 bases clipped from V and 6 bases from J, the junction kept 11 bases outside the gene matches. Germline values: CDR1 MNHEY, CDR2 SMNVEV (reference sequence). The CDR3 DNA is TGTGCCAGCAGTTTTAACCCCCGGGACAGCCTTAATTCACCCCTCCACTTT. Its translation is CASSFNPRDSLNSPLHF.

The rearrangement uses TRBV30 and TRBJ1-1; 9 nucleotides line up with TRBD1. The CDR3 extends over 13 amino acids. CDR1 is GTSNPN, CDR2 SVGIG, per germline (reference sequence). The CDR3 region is CAWDRDKRTEAFF. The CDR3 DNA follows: TGTGCTTGGGACAGGGATAAGAGAACTGAAGCTTTCTTT.

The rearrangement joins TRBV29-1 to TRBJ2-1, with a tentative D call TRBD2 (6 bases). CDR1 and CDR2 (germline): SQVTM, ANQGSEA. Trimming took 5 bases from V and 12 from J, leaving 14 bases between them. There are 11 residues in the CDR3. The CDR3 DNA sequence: TGCAGCGTTTTCCGGGAGCTTGGGCAGTTCTTC. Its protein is CSVFRELGQFF.

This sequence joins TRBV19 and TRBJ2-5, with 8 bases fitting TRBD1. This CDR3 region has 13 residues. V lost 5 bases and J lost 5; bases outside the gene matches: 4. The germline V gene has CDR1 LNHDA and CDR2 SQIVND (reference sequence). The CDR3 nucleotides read TGTGCCAGTAGTGCGGACAGGGCGGAGACCCAGTACTTC. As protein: CASSADRAETQYF.

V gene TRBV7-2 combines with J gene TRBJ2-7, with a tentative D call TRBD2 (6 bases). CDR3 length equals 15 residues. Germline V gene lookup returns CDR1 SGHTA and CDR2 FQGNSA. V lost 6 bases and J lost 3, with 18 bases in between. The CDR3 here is CASSARGRSNYEQYF. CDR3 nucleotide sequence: TGTGCCAGCAGTGCGCGGGGACGGAGTAACTACGAGCAGTACTTC.

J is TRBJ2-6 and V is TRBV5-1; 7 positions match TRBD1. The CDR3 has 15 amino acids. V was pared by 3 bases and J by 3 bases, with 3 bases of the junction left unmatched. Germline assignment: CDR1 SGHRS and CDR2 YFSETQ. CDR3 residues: CASSSTGIGANVLTF. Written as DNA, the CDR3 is TGCGCCAGCAGCTCGACAGGGATTGGGGCCAACGTCCTGACTTTC.

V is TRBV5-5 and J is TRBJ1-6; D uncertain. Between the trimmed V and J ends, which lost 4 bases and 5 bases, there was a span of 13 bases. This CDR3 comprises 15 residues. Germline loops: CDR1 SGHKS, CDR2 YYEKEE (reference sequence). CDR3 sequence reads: CASSPLVVDNSPLHF. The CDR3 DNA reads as TGTGCCAGCAGCCCCTTGGTGGTGGATAATTCACCCCTCCACTTT. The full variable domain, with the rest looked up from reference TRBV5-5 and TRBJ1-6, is DAGVTQSPTHLIKTRGQQVTLRCSPISGHKSVSWYQQVLGQGPQFIFQYYEKEERGRGNFPDRFSARQFPNYSSELNVNALLLGDSALYLCASSPLVVDNSPLHFGNGTRLTVT.

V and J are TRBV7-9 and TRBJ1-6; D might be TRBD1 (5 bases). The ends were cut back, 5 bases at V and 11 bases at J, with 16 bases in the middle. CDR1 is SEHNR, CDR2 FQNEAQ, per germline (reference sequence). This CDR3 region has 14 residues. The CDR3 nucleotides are TGTGCCAGCAGCCAACGCGGGACCTCAACACCCCTCCACTTT. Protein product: CASSQRGTSTPLHF.

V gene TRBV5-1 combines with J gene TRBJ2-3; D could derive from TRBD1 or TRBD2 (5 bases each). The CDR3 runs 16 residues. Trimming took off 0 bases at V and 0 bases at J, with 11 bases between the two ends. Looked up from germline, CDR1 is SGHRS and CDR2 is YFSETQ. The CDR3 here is CASSLDSGRSTDTQYF. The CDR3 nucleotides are TGCGCCAGCAGCTTGGATTCGGGGCGAAGCACAGATACGCAGTATTTT.

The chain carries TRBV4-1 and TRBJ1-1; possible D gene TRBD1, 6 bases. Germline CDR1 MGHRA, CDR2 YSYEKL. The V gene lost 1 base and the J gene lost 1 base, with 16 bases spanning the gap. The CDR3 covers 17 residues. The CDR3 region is CASSQGTENQANTEAFF. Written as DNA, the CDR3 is TGCGCCAGCAGCCAAGGGACAGAGAACCAGGCGAACACTGAAGCTTTCTTT.

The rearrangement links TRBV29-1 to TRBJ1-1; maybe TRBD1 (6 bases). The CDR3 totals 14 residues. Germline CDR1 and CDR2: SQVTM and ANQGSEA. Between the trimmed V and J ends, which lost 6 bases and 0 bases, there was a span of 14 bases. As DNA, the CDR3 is TGCAGCGTCCAGGGGAGGTTGATGAACACTGAAGCTTTCTTT. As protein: CSVQGRLMNTEAFF.

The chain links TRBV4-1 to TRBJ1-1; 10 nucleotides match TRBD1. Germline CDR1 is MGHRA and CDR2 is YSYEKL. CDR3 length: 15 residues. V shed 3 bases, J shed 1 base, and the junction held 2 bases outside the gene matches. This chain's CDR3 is CASSQGQGSNTEAFF. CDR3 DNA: TGCGCCAGCAGCCAGGGACAGGGGTCGAACACTGAAGCTTTCTTT.

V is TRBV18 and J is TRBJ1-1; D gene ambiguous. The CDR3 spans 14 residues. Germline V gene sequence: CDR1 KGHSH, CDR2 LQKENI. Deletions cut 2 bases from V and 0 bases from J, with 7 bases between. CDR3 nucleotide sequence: TGTGCCAGCTCACCATGGGGTTTGAACACTGAAGCTTTCTTT. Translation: CASSPWGLNTEAFF. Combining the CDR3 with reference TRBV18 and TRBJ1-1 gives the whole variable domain NAGVMQNPRHLVRRRGQEARLRCSPMKGHSHVYWYRQLPEEGLKFMVYLQKENIIDESGMPKERFSAEFPKEGPSILRIQQVVRGDSAAYFCASSPWGLNTEAFFGQGTRLTVV.

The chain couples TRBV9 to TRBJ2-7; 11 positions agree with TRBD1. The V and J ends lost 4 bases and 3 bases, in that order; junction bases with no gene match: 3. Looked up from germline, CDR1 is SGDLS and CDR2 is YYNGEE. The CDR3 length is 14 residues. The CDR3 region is CASSLGTGGYEQYF. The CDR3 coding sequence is TGTGCCAGCAGCCTCGGGACAGGGGGCTACGAGCAGTACTTC.